This T cell receptor beta chain is from a study of tumor-infiltrating lymphocytes in primary liver carcinoma. Overall study context: The tumors, T1-T3 N0M0 lesions, were roughly 4.2 to 11 cm across.

Co-extraction of RNA and DNA was performed on roughly 17-32 mg of unsorted bulk tissue. This clonotype was recorded a few times. Antigen unknown. This may come from a read error, since a much larger clone is one base off. Study outcomes and limitations: It was in tumors, not blood, that the top-250-clone fraction was significantly higher (p = 0.039).

From germline, CDR1 is SGHVS and CDR2 FQNEAQ. The CDR3 is 11 amino acids. TCR beta cDNA was made from 500 ng total RNA with a constant-region primer. Libraries of TCR beta came from three nested multiplex PCR rounds with slightly modified ARM-PCR. Forward primers for TRBV1-TRBV30 and a C-beta reverse primer served the first two PCR rounds, at roughly 10 cycles each. TCRdb redid the calling of the multiplex PCR reads with MiXCR, one entry per CDR3 protein. In the table there are about 120,000 distinct CDR3 sequences, 65% to 75% of which are singletons. The sample taken for sequencing was tumor-adjacent normal liver tissue. The sequence came from a woman aged 55 to 70 with primary liver carcinoma and hepatitis B virus infection. V is TRBV7-8 and J is TRBJ1-1; a possible D gene is TRBD1 (5 bases). CDR3 sequence (DNA): TGTGCCATCGGGGCGGGCACTGAAGCTTCCTTT. Its translation is CAIGAGTEASF.